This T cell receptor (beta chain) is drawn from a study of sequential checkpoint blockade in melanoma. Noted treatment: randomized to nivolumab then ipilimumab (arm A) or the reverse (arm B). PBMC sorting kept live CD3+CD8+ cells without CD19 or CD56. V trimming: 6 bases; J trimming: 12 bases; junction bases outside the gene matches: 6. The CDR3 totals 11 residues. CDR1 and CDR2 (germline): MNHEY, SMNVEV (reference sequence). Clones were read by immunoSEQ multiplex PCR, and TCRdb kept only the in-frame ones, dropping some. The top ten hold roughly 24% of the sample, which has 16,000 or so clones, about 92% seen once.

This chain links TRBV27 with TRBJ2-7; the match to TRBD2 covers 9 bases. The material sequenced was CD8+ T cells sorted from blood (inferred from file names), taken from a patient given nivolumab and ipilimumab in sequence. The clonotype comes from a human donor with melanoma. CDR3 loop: CASSHSGSLYF. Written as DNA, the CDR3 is TGTGCCAGCAGCCATAGCGGGAGTCTGTACTTC.